Below are 7 T cell receptor beta chains sequenced from a single sample in a study of T cell responses to AZD1222 COVID-19 vaccine. Profiled with immunoSEQ multiplex PCR; TCRdb holds only in-frame clones, not every one. The sample has around 87,000 clones, under 95% seen once. This material consisted of peripheral blood, taken on day 0 of AZD1222 vaccination. The receptors come from an adult in good health.

The CDR3 nucleotides read TGTGCCAGTAGTATGGAGAACTATGGCTACACCTTC. Amino acids: CASSMENYGYTF. The chain recombines TRBV19 with TRBJ1-2; D ambiguous. The CDR3 covers 12 residues. The ends were cut back, 3 bases at V and 2 bases at J, with 4 bases in the middle. The germline V gene encodes CDR1 LNHDA and CDR2 SQIVND (reference sequence).

The chain employs TRBV28 and TRBJ1-6, with D maybe TRBD1 (6 bases). CDR3 size: 16 residues. V lost 2 bases and J lost 6, with 14 bases in between. From germline, CDR1 is MDHEN and CDR2 SYDVKM. CDR3 DNA sequence: TGTGCCAGCAGTTTACCGGGGGCGCGGGCTAATTCACCCCTCCACTTT. Its translation is CASSLPGARANSPLHF.

CDR3 sequence reads: CASSQGWTGEQYF. DNA of the CDR3: TGTGCCAGCAGCCAGGGCTGGACAGGCGAGCAGTACTTC. The chain combines TRBV3-1 (or the pseudogene TRBV3-2) with TRBJ2-7, with TRBD1 matching 7 bases. Germline-derived CDR1 and CDR2 are LGHDT and YNNKEL (reference sequence). The CDR3 extends over 13 amino acids. The ends lost 3 bases at V and 6 bases at J; junction bases unmatched: 5.

The rearrangement joins TRBV4-1 to TRBJ1-4; D gene unclear. The CDR3 covers 12 residues. With 3 bases removed from V and 8 bases from J, the gap between germline ends came to 7 bases. CDR1 is MGHRA and CDR2 is YSYEKL in the germline V gene. This CDR3 is CASSQAKEKLFF. CDR3 bases: TGCGCCAGCAGCCAGGCCAAGGAAAAACTGTTTTTT.

The chain joins TRBV19 to TRBJ1-1; tentatively, D is TRBD1 (5 bases). The germline V and J ends were trimmed by 8 bases and 5 bases, with 18 bases remaining between them. Germline V lookup: CDR1 LNHDA, CDR2 SQIVND (reference sequence). The CDR3 consists of 14 residues. The CDR3 region is CASRLGRMVTEAFF. The CDR3 DNA reads as TGTGCCAGTCGCCTGGGACGGATGGTAACTGAAGCTTTCTTT.

The rearrangement uses TRBV4-1 and TRBJ1-6, with D hard to call. CDR1 is MGHRA, CDR2 YSYEKL, per germline. This CDR3 spans 16 amino acids. The V gene lost 2 bases and the J gene lost 9 bases, with 17 bases spanning the gap. The CDR3 coding sequence is TGCGCCAGCAGCCAAACGCTTAGCGTCCCCCCTTCACCCCTCCACTTT. Amino acid sequence: CASSQTLSVPPSPLHF.

This clone was recorded once. The chain recombines TRBV28 with TRBJ2-2; 12 bases fit TRBD2. CDR1 is MDHEN, CDR2 SYDVKM, per germline. V lost 5 bases and J lost 6; bases outside the gene matches: 7. CDR3 length equals 16 residues. The CDR3 loop reads CASSRASGGASGELFF. CDR3 coding DNA: TGTGCCAGCAGTAGGGCTAGCGGGGGGGCTTCCGGGGAGCTGTTTTTT.